The present T cell receptor beta chain was sequenced within a study of breast tumors, draining lymph nodes, adjacent tissues. Study conclusions and caveats: The lymph node origin of tumor T cells was framed as consistent with a hypothesis, not demonstrated. Tumors had less TCR diversity than lymph nodes, more than nontumor tissue. Data fit most tumor T cells coming from lymph node, expanding in tumor. Tumor and nontumor repertoires were significantly more similar in luminal-like than in basal-like breast cancer.

A word on this clonotype: Antigen specificity is unknown.

MiXCR, applied by TCRdb to the multiplex PCR reads, yields one record per CDR3 protein. The sample lists approximately 63,000 distinct CDR3 sequences, roughly 59% occurring once. The sequencing input was breast tumor tissue. This clonotype was obtained from a female donor with breast cancer. Some clones in this sample may be carry-over from other donors' samples.

The CDR3 DNA reads as TGTGCCAGCAGCCCGAGCACAGGGGTCCGTTCACCCCTCCACTTT. It codes for CASSPSTGVRSPLHF. The rearrangement joins TRBV5-4 to TRBJ1-6; 7 bases are shared with TRBD1. The CDR3 length is 15 residues. CDR1 and CDR2 (germline): SGHNT, YYREEE (reference sequence). Unmatched junction bases numbered 10, after V lost 4 bases and J lost 9 bases. Complete variable domain (other parts from reference TRBV5-4 and TRBJ1-6): ETGVTQSPTHLIKTRGQQVTLRCSSQSGHNTVSWYQQALGQGPQFIFQYYREEENGRGNFPPRFSGLQFPNYSSELNVNALELDDSALYLCASSPSTGVRSPLHFGNGTRLTVT.